This T cell receptor beta chain was identified in a study of cytomegalovirus exposure and HLA in healthy donors. Broader study findings: According to an earlier analysis, most TCR beta V segments yielded productive rearrangements about 87% or about 30% of the time. Rare TCR sequences dominated, though some public TCRs recurred in many donors.

Each donor's status was that of a healthy bone marrow donor. This clone occurred a few times. Its cognate antigen is unknown. PCR involved 60 Vbeta and 13 Jbeta primers. Data came from immunoSEQ multiplex PCR; TCRdb stores just in-frame clones and leaves some out. Here the sample spans some 180,000 clones, around 75% being singletons. The V end lost 6 bases, the J end lost 6 bases, and 20 bases lay between the germline ends. The CDR3 is 15 residues long. Germline CDR1 reads KGHSH; CDR2 reads LQKENI. The rearrangement uses TRBV18 and TRBJ2-5, with D perhaps TRBD2 (6 bases). The specimen was PBMCs. This clonotype originated in a male donor in good health and CMV-seronegative. CDR3: CASSDLEGRIKTQYF. The CDR3 DNA reads TGTGCCAGCTCCGACTTGGAGGGGAGGATAAAGACCCAGTACTTC.